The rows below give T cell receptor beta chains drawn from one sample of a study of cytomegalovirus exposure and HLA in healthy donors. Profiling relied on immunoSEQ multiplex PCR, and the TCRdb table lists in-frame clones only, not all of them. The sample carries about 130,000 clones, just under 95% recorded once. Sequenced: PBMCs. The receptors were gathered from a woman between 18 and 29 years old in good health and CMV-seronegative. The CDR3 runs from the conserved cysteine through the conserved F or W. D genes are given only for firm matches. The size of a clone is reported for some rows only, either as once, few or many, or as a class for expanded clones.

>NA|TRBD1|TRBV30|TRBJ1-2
TGTGCCTCTGGCCCGGGACAGCAACCCGCTAACTATGGCTACACCTTC
CASGPGQQPANYGYTF
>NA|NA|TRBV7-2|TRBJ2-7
TGTGCCAGCAGCTTCAGTTCCGGGGGGCCATACGAGCAGTACTTC
CASSFSSGGPYEQYF
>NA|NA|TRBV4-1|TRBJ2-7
TGCGCCAGCAGCCCCCCAGGGGGGACGGGCGAGCAGTACTTC
CASSPPGGTGEQYF
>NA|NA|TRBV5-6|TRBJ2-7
TGTGCCAGCAGCTCGACCCTGGCGGGCAGTTTTGTCGAGCAGTACTTC
CASSSTLAGSFVEQYF
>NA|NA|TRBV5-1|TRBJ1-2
TGCGCCAGCAGCTTGGGAGGGCTTAACTATGGCTACACCTTC
CASSLGGLNYGYTF
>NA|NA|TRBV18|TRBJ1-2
TGTGCCAGCTCACCCCTAGAGGTTTATGGCTACACCTTC
CASSPLEVYGYTF
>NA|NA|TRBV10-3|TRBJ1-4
TGTGCCATCAGTGAGCGCGGGGTCGAGAGTGAAAAACTGTTTTTT
CAISERGVESEKLFF
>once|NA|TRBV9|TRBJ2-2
TGTGCCAGCAGCCCCCCGGTCACCGGGGAGCTGTTTTTT
CASSPPVTGELFF
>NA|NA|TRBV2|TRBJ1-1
TGTGCCAGCAGCCGTATGAACACTGAAGCTTTCTTT
CASSRMNTEAFF
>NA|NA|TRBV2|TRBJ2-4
TGTGCCAGCAGTGAGGGGGTGGGAGGAATGGGCAAAAACATTCAGTACTTC
CASSEGVGGMGKNIQYF
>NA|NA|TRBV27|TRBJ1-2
TGTGCCAGCAGCCCCGGACAGCACTATGGCTACACCTTC
CASSPGQHYGYTF
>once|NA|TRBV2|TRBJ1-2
TGTGCCAGCAGAGATCGACAGGCGGTCTACGGCTACACCTTC
CASRDRQAVYGYTF
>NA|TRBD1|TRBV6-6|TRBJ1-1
TGTGCCAGCAGTTCAGGGACAGGGGGGAACACTGAAGCTTTCTTT
CASSSGTGGNTEAFF
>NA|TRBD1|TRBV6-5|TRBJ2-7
TGTGCCAGCAGTTACTCGGGAGCAGGGGGCTCTTACGAGCAGTACTTC
CASSYSGAGGSYEQYF
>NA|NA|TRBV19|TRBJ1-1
TGTGCCAGTAGTATTAGTACCCAGGGGGAAGCTTTCTTT
CASSISTQGEAFF
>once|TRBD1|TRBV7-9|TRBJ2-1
TGTGCCAGCAGCTTCGGACAGGACTCCTACAATGAGCAGTTCTTC
CASSFGQDSYNEQFF
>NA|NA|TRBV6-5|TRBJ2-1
TGTGCCAGCAGTTCTTCAGGGTCGCGGGACGGCAATGAGCAGTTCTTC
CASSSSGSRDGNEQFF
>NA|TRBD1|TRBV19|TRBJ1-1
TGTGCCTCGAGTCATCCAGGGGGAATAGCTTTCTTT
CASSHPGGIAFF
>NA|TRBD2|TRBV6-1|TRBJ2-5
TGTGCCAGCAGTGTGCGACTAGCGGGAGAGACCCAGTACTTC
CASSVRLAGETQYF
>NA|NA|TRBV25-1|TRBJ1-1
TGTGCCAGCAGTGAAGGCGACAGTGCAATGAACACTGAAGCTTTCTTT
CASSEGDSAMNTEAFF
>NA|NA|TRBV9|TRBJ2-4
TGTGCCAGCAGCGCACAGGGGGAGGGAAACATTCAGTACTTC
CASSAQGEGNIQYF
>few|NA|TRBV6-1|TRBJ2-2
TGTGCCAGCAGTGAACTGGGCGTCGGGGAGCTGTTTTTT
CASSELGVGELFF
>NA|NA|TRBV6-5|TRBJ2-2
TGTGCCAGCAGTTACTCCACTGCGGGGGAGCTGTTTTTT
CASSYSTAGELFF
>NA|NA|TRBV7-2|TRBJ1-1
TGTGCCAGCAGCTTCGTAGCGAACACTGAAGCTTTCTTT
CASSFVANTEAFF
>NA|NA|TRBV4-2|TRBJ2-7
TGTGCCAGCAGCCAAGATCTGTCCTACGAGCAGTACTTC
CASSQDLSYEQYF
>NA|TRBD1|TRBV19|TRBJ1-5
TGTGCCAGTAGTTGGACAGGGGGCGCCGGCAATCAGCCCCAGCATTTT
CASSWTGGAGNQPQHF
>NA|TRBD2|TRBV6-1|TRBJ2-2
TGTGCCAGCAGTGGACTAGCGGGGGGGGCGAACACCGGGGAGCTGTTTTTT
CASSGLAGGANTGELFF
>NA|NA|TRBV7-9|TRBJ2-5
TGTGCCAGCAGCGACCGCGACAGCCAAGAGACCCAGTACTTC
CASSDRDSQETQYF
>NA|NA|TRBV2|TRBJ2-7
TGTGCCAGCAGTGAACAGTTTTATCTCTACGAGCAGTACTTC
CASSEQFYLYEQYF
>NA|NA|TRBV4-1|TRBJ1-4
TGCGCCAGCAGCCAAGTCGGGCGGGGGAGTAATGAAAAACTGTTTTTT
CASSQVGRGSNEKLFF
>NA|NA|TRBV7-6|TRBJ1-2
TGTGCCAGCAGCTTATCGATGACACCTAACTATGGCTACACCTTC
CASSLSMTPNYGYTF
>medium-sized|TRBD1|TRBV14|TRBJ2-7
TGTGCCAGCAGCAAGACGACAGGGGGCGGCGAGCAGTACTTC
CASSKTTGGGEQYF
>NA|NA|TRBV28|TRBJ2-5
TGTGCCAGCACCGAACAGGGAGAAGAGACCCAGTACTTC
CASTEQGEETQYF
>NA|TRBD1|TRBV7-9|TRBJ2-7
TGTGCCAGCAGCTCAACCCGCAGGGGGAACTACGAGCAGTACTTC
CASSSTRRGNYEQYF
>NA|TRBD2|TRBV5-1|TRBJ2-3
TGCGCCAGCAGCTCGGCGGGGGGAGAAGGGGATACGCAGTATTTT
CASSSAGGEGDTQYF
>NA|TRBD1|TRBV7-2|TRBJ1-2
TGTGCCAGCAGCGGCCGACGATCCGGGACAGGCTATGGCTACACCTTC
CASSGRRSGTGYGYTF
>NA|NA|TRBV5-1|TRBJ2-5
TGCGCCAGCAGCTTGGGGCGGGAAGAGACCCAGTACTTC
CASSLGREETQYF
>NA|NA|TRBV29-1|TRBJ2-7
TGCAGCGTTGTAGTCTACGAGCAGTACTTC
CSVVVYEQYF
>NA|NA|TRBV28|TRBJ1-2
TGTGCCAGCAGTACCACCCCCCTTCTGGGAGGCTATGGCTACACCTTC
CASSTTPLLGGYGYTF
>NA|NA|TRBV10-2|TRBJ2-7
TGCGCCAGTTGGGGGGGGGCGAGTGAGCAGTACTTC
CASWGGASEQYF
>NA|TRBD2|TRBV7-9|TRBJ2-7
TGTGCCAGCAGCACTCAGGGGTTGGTAGCGGGGACCTACGAGCAGTACTTC
CASSTQGLVAGTYEQYF
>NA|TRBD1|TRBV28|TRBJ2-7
TGTGCCAGCAGTTTAGGGACAGATGTCTACGAGCAGTACTTC
CASSLGTDVYEQYF
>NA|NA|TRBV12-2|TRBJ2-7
NA
CASRFGQGTIEQYF
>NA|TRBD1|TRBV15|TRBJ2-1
TGTGCCACCAGCCGCGACAGGGGGTACTCCAATGAGCAGTTCTTC
CATSRDRGYSNEQFF
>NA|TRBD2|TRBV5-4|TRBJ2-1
TGTGCCAGCAGCTTGGACAAAGCGGGGGGGCTCTCCTACAATGAGCAGTTCTTC
CASSLDKAGGLSYNEQFF
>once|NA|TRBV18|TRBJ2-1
TGTGCCAGCTGGACGGACAAACGCTCCTACAATGAGCAGTTCTTC
CASWTDKRSYNEQFF
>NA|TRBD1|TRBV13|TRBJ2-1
TGTGCCAGCAGCTTGTGGGACAGGGGTGAGAATGAGCAGTTCTTC
CASSLWDRGENEQFF
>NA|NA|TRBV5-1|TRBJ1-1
TGCGCCAGCAGCTTGGGGCAGGATCGGACTGAAGCTTTCTTT
CASSLGQDRTEAFF
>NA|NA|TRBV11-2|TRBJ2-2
TGTGCCAGCAGCGCCAACGCGGGTACAACCTCCGGGGAGCTGTTTTTT
CASSANAGTTSGELFF
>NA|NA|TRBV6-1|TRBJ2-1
TGTGCCAGCCACGGCTCACCAGGCAATGAGCAGTTCTTC
CASHGSPGNEQFF
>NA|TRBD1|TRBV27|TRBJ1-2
TGTGCCAGCAGGCCGAGCACAGGGGGCGCGGGGGGCTACACCTTC
CASRPSTGGAGGYTF